This T cell receptor (beta chain) is drawn from a study of CD8 T cells in Susac syndrome. With random hexamers, reverse transcription was performed on about 0.45 to 1 ug of RNA. MiXCR, run by TCRdb on the immunoSEQ multiplex PCR reads, gives a single entry per CDR3 protein. This table has around 79,000 distinct CDR3 sequences, around 94% appearing once. The CDR3 has 16 residues. Trimming stripped 6 bases from V and 1 base from J, with 18 bases between. Per germline, CDR1 SEHNR and CDR2 FQNEAQ (reference sequence). General study results and limits: CD8+ clonal expansion in Susac was maximal in TEMRA cells and in active patients.

About this clonotype itself: Its antigen is not identified.

The chain has TRBV7-9 and TRBJ2-5, with a weak D call TRBD2 (6 bases). Sequencing was done on a sample of CD8+ T cells from PBMCs. This sequence was found in a human donor with Susac syndrome. This CDR3 is CASSSPEGTAQETQYF. The CDR3 nucleotides read TGTGCCAGCAGTTCCCCGGAGGGGACGGCCCAAGAGACCCAGTACTTC. Based on the CDR3 plus reference TRBV7-9 and TRBJ2-5, the full variable domain is DTGVSQNPRHKITKRGQNVTFRCDPISEHNRLYWYRQTLGQGPEFLTYFQNEAQLEKSRLLSDRFSAERPKGSFSTLEIQRTEQGDSAMYLCASSSPEGTAQETQYFGPGTRLLVL.